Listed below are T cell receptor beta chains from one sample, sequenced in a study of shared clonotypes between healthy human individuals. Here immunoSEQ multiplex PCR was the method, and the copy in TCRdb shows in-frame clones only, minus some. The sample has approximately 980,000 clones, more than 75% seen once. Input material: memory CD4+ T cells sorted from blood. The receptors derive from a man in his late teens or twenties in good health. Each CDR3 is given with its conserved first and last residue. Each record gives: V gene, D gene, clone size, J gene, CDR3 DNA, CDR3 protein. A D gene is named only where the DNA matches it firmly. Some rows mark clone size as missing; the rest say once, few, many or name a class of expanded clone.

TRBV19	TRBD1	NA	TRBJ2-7	TGTGCCAGTAGTATCGCCGGGACAGGGCTCTACGAGCAGTACTTC	CASSIAGTGLYEQYF
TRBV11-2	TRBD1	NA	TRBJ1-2	TGTGCCAGCAGCCGCACGGGACAGGTGGATGGCTACACCTTC	CASSRTGQVDGYTF
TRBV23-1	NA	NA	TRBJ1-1	TGCGCCAGCAGTCAAATCGAGGGTCCGGTGGGCCATAGTGAAGCTTTCTTT	CASSQIEGPVGHSEAFF
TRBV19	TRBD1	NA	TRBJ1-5	TGTGCCAGTAGCCCGGACAGGGGGATGTCAAATCAGCCCCAGCATTTT	CASSPDRGMSNQPQHF
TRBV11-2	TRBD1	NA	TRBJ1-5	TGTGCCAGCAGCTTAGGACAGGGTCGGAGTCAGCCCCAGCATTTT	CASSLGQGRSQPQHF
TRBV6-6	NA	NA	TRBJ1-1	TGTGCCAGCAGTCCCTCCACAGGGACTGCTACTTCGGCTTTCTTT	CASSPSTGTATSAFF
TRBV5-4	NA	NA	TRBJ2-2	TGTGCCAGCAGCTTGACGGGAACCGGGGAGCTGTTTTTT	CASSLTGTGELFF
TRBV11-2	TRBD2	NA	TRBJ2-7	TGTGCCAGCAGCCCGGGACTAAATGGCGAGCAGTACTTC	CASSPGLNGEQYF
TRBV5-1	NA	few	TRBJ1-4	TGCGCCAGCAGCCTGAACTGGGGTTCAACTAATGAAAAACTGTTTTTT	CASSLNWGSTNEKLFF
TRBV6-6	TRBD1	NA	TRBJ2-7	TGTGCCAGCAGATCCGGGACAGGGGTCCAGAGGGGCGAGCAGTACTTC	CASRSGTGVQRGEQYF
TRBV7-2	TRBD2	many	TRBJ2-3	TGTGCCAGCAGCTTATATGGACTAGCGGGGTCAGATACGCAGTATTTT	CASSLYGLAGSDTQYF
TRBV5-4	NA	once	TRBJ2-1	TGTGCCAGCAGCTCCCTCGGGGCGGAGGAGTTCTTC	CASSSLGAEEFF
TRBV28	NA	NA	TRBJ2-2	TGTGCCAGCAGTTTAACAGGGAGGACCGGGGAGCTGTTTTTT	CASSLTGRTGELFF